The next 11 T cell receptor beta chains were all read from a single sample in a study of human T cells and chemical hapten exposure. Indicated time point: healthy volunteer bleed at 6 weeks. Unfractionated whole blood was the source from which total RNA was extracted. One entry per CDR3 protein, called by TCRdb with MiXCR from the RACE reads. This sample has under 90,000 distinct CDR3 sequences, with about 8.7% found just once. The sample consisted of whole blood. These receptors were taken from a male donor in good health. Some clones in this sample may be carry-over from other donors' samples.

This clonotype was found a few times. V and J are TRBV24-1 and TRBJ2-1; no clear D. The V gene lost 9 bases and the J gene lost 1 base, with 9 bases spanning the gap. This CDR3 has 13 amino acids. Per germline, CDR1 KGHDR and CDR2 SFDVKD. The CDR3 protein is CATYNLSYNEQFF. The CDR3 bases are TGTGCCACCTATAATCTGTCCTACAATGAGCAGTTCTTC.

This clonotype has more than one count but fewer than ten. This CDR3 reads CASNPRLSYEQYF. The CDR3 coding sequence is TGCGCCAGCAACCCCCGGCTATCCTACGAGCAGTACTTC. V and J are TRBV10-2 and TRBJ2-7, with D unresolved. The V end was cut by 7 bases, the J end by 1 base, with 11 bases between. The CDR3 extends over 13 amino acids. The germline CDR1 and CDR2 sequences are WSHSY and SAAADI.

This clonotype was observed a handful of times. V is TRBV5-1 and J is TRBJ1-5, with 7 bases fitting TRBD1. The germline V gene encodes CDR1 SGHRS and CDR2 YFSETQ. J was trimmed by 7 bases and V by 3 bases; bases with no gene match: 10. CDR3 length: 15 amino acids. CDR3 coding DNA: TGCGCCAGCAGCTCACAGGGGAGAGATGACCAGCCCCAGCATTTT. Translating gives CASSSQGRDDQPQHF.

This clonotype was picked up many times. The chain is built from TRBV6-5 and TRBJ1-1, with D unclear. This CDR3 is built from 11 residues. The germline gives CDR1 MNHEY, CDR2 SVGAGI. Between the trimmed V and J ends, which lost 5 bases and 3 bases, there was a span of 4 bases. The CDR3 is CASSTYTEAFF. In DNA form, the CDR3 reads TGTGCCAGCAGTACATACACTGAAGCTTTCTTT.

CDR3 nucleotide sequence: TGTGCCAGCAGTTACCCTCGCGGGACAGCTCCTTCCGGCCAAGATACGCAGTATTTT. Translated, it gives CASSYPRGTAPSGQDTQYF. V is TRBV6-2 or TRBV6-3 and J is TRBJ2-3; D may be TRBD1 (7 bases). The germline gives CDR1 MNHEY, CDR2 SVGEGT. This CDR3 has 19 residues. Trimming shortened V by 2 bases and J by 5 bases, and 26 bases separated the two germline ends.

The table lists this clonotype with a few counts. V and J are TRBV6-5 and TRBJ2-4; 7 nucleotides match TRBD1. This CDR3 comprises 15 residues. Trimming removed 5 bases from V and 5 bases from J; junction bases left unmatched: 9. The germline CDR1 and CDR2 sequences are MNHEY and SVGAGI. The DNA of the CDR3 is TGTGCCAGCAGTCGCGACGGACAGGAACAAAACATTCAGTACTTC. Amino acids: CASSRDGQEQNIQYF.

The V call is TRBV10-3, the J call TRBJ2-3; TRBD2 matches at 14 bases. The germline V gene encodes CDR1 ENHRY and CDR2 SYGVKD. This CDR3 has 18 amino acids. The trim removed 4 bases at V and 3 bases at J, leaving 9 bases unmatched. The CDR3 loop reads CAISGGLAGGGETDTQYF. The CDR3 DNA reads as TGTGCCATCAGTGGCGGACTAGCGGGAGGCGGAGAAACAGATACGCAGTATTTT.

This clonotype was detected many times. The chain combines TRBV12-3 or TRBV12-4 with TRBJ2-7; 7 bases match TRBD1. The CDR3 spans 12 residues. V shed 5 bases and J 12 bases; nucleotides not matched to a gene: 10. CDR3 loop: CASSRGPQGSYF. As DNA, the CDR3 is TGTGCCAGCAGTCGAGGACCACAGGGGTCGTACTTC.

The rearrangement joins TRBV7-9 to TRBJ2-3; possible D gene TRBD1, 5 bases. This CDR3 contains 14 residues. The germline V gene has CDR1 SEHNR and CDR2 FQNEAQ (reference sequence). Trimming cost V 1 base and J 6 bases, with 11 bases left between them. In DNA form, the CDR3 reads TGTGCCAGCAGCTTAGGGGGAAAGGGGGATACGCAGTATTTT. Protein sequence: CASSLGGKGDTQYF.

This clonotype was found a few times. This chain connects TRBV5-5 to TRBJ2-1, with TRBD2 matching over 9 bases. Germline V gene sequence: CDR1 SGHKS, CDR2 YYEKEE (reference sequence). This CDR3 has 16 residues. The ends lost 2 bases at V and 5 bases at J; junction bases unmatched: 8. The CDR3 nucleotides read TGTGCCAGCAGCTTTAGGCGGGAGGGCCCCAACAATGAGCAGTTCTTC. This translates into CASSFRREGPNNEQFF.

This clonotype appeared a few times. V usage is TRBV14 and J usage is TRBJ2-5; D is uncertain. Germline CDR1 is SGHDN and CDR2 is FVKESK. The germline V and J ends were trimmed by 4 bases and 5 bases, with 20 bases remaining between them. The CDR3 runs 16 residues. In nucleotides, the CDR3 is TGTGCCAGCAGCCGGACCGTCGGGTCCACTCAGGAGACCCAGTACTTC. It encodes CASSRTVGSTQETQYF.